Presented here are 21 T cell receptor beta chains from one specimen sequenced in a study of regulatory T cells in long-lasting Graves disease. Indicated time point: newly diagnosed GD, antithyroid drugs for less than 3 months. RNA from PBMCs was the source of the TCR library. Assembly of TCR beta libraries relied on iRepertoire HTBI primers together with Arm-PCR of CDR3 regions. TCRdb redid the calling of the multiplex PCR reads with MiXCR, one entry per CDR3 protein. This repertoire shows about 350,000 distinct CDR3 sequences, 15% to 20% found once; its top ten account for 20% to 25%. This same sample was also taken into another study, of T cells in Graves' hyperthyroidism and ophthalmopathy.

The specimen was peripheral blood mononuclear cells (PBMCs), collected at new diagnosis, from a patient treated with antithyroid drugs. The source is a woman aged 18-29 years with Graves disease.

This clonotype was found many times. The genes are TRBV5-1 and TRBJ2-7, with 8 bases aligning to TRBD2. The V and J ends lost 4 bases and 1 base, in that order; junction bases with no gene match: 4. The V gene's germline CDR1 is SGHRS and CDR2 YFSETQ. This CDR3 region has 14 residues. Here the CDR3 reads CASSVGGGSYEQYF. The CDR3, as DNA: TGCGCCAGCAGCGTCGGGGGGGGATCCTACGAGCAGTACTTC.

This clonotype was seen repeatedly, ten times or more. The chain employs TRBV30 and TRBJ2-1; no definite D call. The V gene lost 2 bases and the J gene lost 3 bases, with 5 bases spanning the gap. This CDR3 is built from 12 residues. Germline V gene data show CDR1 as GTSNPN and CDR2 as SVGIG (reference sequence). The CDR3 DNA follows: TGTGCCTGGAGTACCTACTACAATGAGCAGTTCTTC. Translation gives CAWSTYYNEQFF.

The V and J genes are TRBV10-2 and TRBJ2-7; TRBD2 agrees at 8 bases. The CDR3 is 14 residues long. Trimming removed 6 bases from V and 3 bases from J; junction bases left unmatched: 7. Germline CDR1 and CDR2: WSHSY and SAAADI. CDR3 region: CASRSGGGHYEQYF. For the CDR3, the DNA is TGCGCCAGCAGGAGCGGGGGAGGGCACTACGAGCAGTACTTC.

The rearrangement uses TRBV28 and TRBJ1-5, with 8 bases lining up with TRBD1. In germline, CDR1 is MDHEN, CDR2 SYDVKM. The CDR3 covers 14 residues. With 5 bases clipped from V and 6 bases from J, the junction kept 6 bases outside the gene matches. CDR3 loop: CASSTGGGGQPQHF. The CDR3 DNA reads as TGTGCCAGCAGTACAGGGGGGGGAGGTCAGCCCCAGCATTTT. The full variable domain, completed using reference TRBV28 and TRBJ1-5, is DVKVTQSSRYLVKRTGEKVFLECVQDMDHENMFWYRQDPGLGLRLIYFSYDVKMKEKGDIPEGYSVSREKKERFSLILESASTNQTSMYLCASSTGGGGQPQHFGDGTRLSIL.

The genes are TRBV14 and TRBJ2-4; 7 nucleotides match TRBD2. Unmatched junction bases numbered 3, after V lost 0 bases and J lost 4 bases. Germline-derived CDR1 and CDR2 are SGHDN and FVKESK. This CDR3 is built from 15 residues. CDR3 DNA: TGTGCCAGCAGCCAAGACTTGGGGGGGAAAAACATTCAGTACTTC. This codes for CASSQDLGGKNIQYF.

The chain combines TRBV19 with TRBJ1-5; D gene uncertain. From germline, CDR1 is LNHDA and CDR2 SQIVND (reference sequence). V was trimmed by 4 bases and J by 1 base, leaving 11 bases between them. The CDR3 sequence is 15 residues long. CDR3 sequence reads: CASSKWGDSNQPQHF. CDR3 in DNA: TGTGCCAGTAGTAAGTGGGGAGACAGCAATCAGCCCCAGCATTTT.

This clonotype was found many times. The chain is built from TRBV19 and TRBJ2-2; D is unclear. V lost 7 bases, J lost 0 bases, and 9 bases lay in between. Per germline, CDR1 LNHDA and CDR2 SQIVND (reference sequence). The CDR3 spans 14 residues. CDR3 region: CASTSWSNTGELFF. CDR3 bases: TGTGCCAGTACCTCATGGTCGAACACCGGGGAGCTGTTTTTT.

Comments on this clonotype: With only one base between it and a far larger clone, this is likely a read error. The CDR3 DNA reads TGTGCCAGCACAGGCAAGGACAGCTCCTACAATGAGCAGTACTTC. It is translated as CASTGKDSSYNEQYF. The chain couples TRBV2 to TRBJ2-7; TRBD1 is a possible D gene (6 bases). V gave up 7 bases and J gave up 7 bases, with 23 bases separating them. The CDR3 runs to 15 residues. CDR1 SNHLY and CDR2 FYNNEI come from the germline V gene.

This clonotype occurred many times. Germline is not matched at one junction end, which may reflect a read error. V gene TRBV4-1 combines with J gene TRBJ1-1; D is ambiguous. CDR1 is MGHRA and CDR2 is YSYEKL in the germline V gene. The CDR3 length is 16 residues. CDR3 loop: CASSQDLPGRNTEAFF. The CDR3 coding sequence is TGTGCCAGCAGCCAAGATTTGCCGGGGAGAAACACTGAAGCTTTCTTT.

In this sample, this clonotype turned up a few times. The V gene is TRBV29-1, the J gene TRBJ2-3, with D unclear. V was trimmed by 5 bases and J by 4 bases, leaving 16 bases between them. The CDR3 runs 14 residues. Germline CDR1 reads SQVTM; CDR2 reads ANQGSEA. Here the CDR3 reads CSVYRPSLSDTQYF. For the CDR3, the DNA is TGCAGCGTTTACAGACCGTCCCTTTCAGATACGCAGTATTTT.

This clonotype was counted at least ten times. V gene TRBV24-1 combines with J gene TRBJ2-1; maybe TRBD2 (5 bases). CDR1 KGHDR and CDR2 SFDVKD come from the germline V gene. CDR3 length: 15 amino acids. Deletions cut 3 bases from V and 4 bases from J, with 12 bases between. For the CDR3, the DNA is TGTGCCACCAGTGATGCGGACTTCGAATACAATGAGCAGTTCTTC. Translation: CATSDADFEYNEQFF.

The V call is TRBV6-4, the J call TRBJ2-3; either TRBD1 or TRBD2 may fit D (5 bases each). Trimming cost V 0 bases and J 1 base, with 8 bases left between them. The CDR3 is made up of 15 amino acids. Per the germline V gene, CDR1 is MRHNA and CDR2 is SNTAGT. The CDR3 protein is CASSDSMGGTDTQYF. The CDR3 bases are TGTGCCAGCAGTGACTCTATGGGGGGCACAGATACGCAGTATTTT.

This clonotype occurred a few times. Here the CDR3 DNA reads TGTGCCGGGCGGACAGGCGGTGAAAAACTGTTTTTT. Translating gives CAGRTGGEKLFF. The V and J genes are TRBV7-9 and TRBJ1-4; TRBD1 matches at 7 bases. The CDR3 loop spans 12 amino acids. CDR1 is SEHNR, CDR2 FQNEAQ, per germline (reference sequence). Trimming cost V 11 bases and J 7 bases; bases outside gene matches: 7.

This clonotype was observed a few times. This rearrangement joins TRBV20-1 to TRBJ1-6; D ambiguous. Germline V CDR1 and CDR2: DFQATT, SNEGSKA (reference sequence). V lost 6 bases to trimming and J lost 14 bases, with 26 bases between them. There are 15 residues in the CDR3. In DNA, the CDR3 is TGCAGTGCAGCACCCCCCGGGAGAGCTCTATTGACCCTCCACTTT. Translation: CSAAPPGRALLTLHF.

This clonotype came up many times. V and J are TRBV3-1 and TRBJ2-3; D gene uncertain. Germline CDR1 reads LGHDT; CDR2 reads YNNKEL (reference sequence). V lost 3 bases to trimming and J lost 10 bases, with 17 bases between them. This CDR3 spans 14 amino acids. CDR3 protein: CASSHPQRMEAQYF. The CDR3 DNA sequence: TGTGCCAGCAGCCACCCTCAGAGGATGGAAGCGCAGTATTTT.

Many counts were recorded for this clonotype. The chain has TRBV28 and TRBJ2-3, with 9 bases aligning to TRBD2. Trimming removed 6 bases from V and 4 bases from J; junction bases left unmatched: 5. CDR3 length equals 14 residues. Per germline, CDR1 MDHEN and CDR2 SYDVKM. CDR3 in DNA: TGTGCCAGCAGCGAGCGGGAGGCACCAGATACGCAGTATTTT. It specifies CASSEREAPDTQYF.

This clonotype has a count of ten or more. CDR3 protein: CASSPQGRGDEQYF. The CDR3 DNA reads as TGTGCCAGCAGCCCTCAGGGGCGCGGAGACGAGCAGTACTTC. The gene calls are TRBV11-2 and TRBJ2-7; TRBD1 might be the D (6 bases). CDR3 size: 14 residues. V was cut by 5 bases and J by 5 bases, with 16 bases left in between. Germline-derived CDR1 and CDR2 are SGHAT and FQNNGV.

This clonotype was detected only a few times. The chain links TRBV28 to TRBJ2-6, with a weak D call TRBD1 (5 bases). The CDR3 is 18 amino acids. Germline CDR1 MDHEN, CDR2 SYDVKM. V gave up 6 bases and J gave up 0 bases, with 18 bases separating them. This CDR3 is CASSQTSLTGSGANVLTF. Written as DNA, the CDR3 is TGTGCCAGCAGCCAGACCTCATTAACAGGCTCTGGGGCCAACGTCCTGACTTTC.

This clonotype was counted a few times. The chain joins TRBV28 to TRBJ1-1; D is perhaps TRBD1 (5 bases). Germline assignment: CDR1 MDHEN and CDR2 SYDVKM. V was trimmed by 6 bases and J by 7 bases, leaving 18 bases between them. This CDR3 contains 14 residues. The CDR3 loop reads CASRTTGHLLEAFF. CDR3 coding DNA: TGTGCCAGCAGGACTACCGGACATCTTCTTGAAGCTTTCTTT.

This clonotype has at least ten counts. The gene calls are TRBV7-8 and TRBJ2-7; D unclear. The V end lost 4 bases, the J end lost 5 bases, and 15 bases lay between the germline ends. The CDR3 loop spans 14 amino acids. Germline lookup yields CDR1 SGHVS and CDR2 FQNEAQ. Written as DNA, the CDR3 is TGTGCCAGCAGCTCTCTATGGGTCCGGGACGAGCAGTACTTC. This encodes CASSSLWVRDEQYF.

Concerning this clonotype: A far larger clone lies a single base away; this is likely a read error. Here the CDR3 reads CASSAWALRDEQYF. In DNA form, the CDR3 reads TGTGCCAGCAGCGCCTGGGCCCTTCGTGACGAGCAGTACTTC. The rearrangement links TRBV7-2 to TRBJ2-7; no clear D. Trimming removed 5 bases at V and 5 bases at J, with 16 bases between. The CDR3 sequence is 14 residues long. Germline values: CDR1 SGHTA, CDR2 FQGNSA.